What follows is one T cell receptor (beta chain) and its context. This clone was seen a few times. The antigen it binds to is not known. Qualities for individual bases were not recorded, and no much larger clone is one base off. The data derive from a study of siplizumab effects on memory and regulatory T cells (dated by TCRdb to the late 2010s). Turning to the overall study: The study examined how the anti-CD2 antibody siplizumab affects alloreactive T-cell subsets in allogeneic mixed lymphocyte reactions built from human PBMCs. Broader findings and caveats from the paper: The suppressive function of proliferating Tregs from siplizumab cultures was not functionally confirmed. Of the alloreactive CD4+ clones that could be mapped, the Treg-derived share averaged about 67% with siplizumab compared with around 27% in control reactions. Unstimulated naive T cells appeared to be more diverse than memory T cells, and naive cells seemed to make a substantial contribution to the alloresponse. About 75-95% of proliferating CD4+ or CD8+ clones could not be given a naive or memory phenotype. Sequences below about 10^-5 frequency were poorly captured, so only a minor fraction of alloreactive clones could be mapped to unstimulated subsets. The cumulative frequency of alloreactive sequences that could be traced back to unstimulated CD4+ memory T cells was significantly reduced by siplizumab.

Sorted unstimulated T cells, along with proliferating T cells recovered from mixed lymphocyte reactions, underwent TCRbeta CDR3 sequencing. Fresh whole blood from around 11 HLA-typed healthy donors was used to isolate PBMCs. The library was made by the immunoSEQ multiplex PCR assay. The deep sequencing platform assayed some 90,000 TCR templates per sample. Genomic DNA extracted from sorted T cells was used for TCRbeta CDR3 sequencing. Per the source publication's procedure: The R programming language was used for the clonal analysis of the TCRbeta CDR3 data. Comparing unstimulated samples against CFSE-low samples taken after the reaction was how alloreactive CD4+ and CD8+ clones were defined. Regulatory or non-regulatory origin was assigned to alloreactive CD4+ clones by matching of sequences to sorted unstimulated Treg and non-Treg repertoires. Drawn from immuneACCESS, this table holds only the in-frame rearrangements with V and J called that TCRdb kept. Clones are partly lost; checked studies trace under half to an unresolved V gene and leave the rest unexplained. D and trimming were read from the DNA, whereas the V and J calls and clone size are those reported in that table. This sample holds approximately 94,000 clones; roughly 93% were observed only once. The top ten clones comprise 6% to 7% of the sample.

From the germline V gene (reference sequence), CDR1 is LNHDA and CDR2 is SQIVND. Inclusive of the bounding cysteine and phenylalanine, the CDR3 is 11 residues long. The CDR3 DNA has 33 bases and is translated from base 1. V ends up 8 bases short and J 5 bases short, with an unmatched junction base count of 2. Sequenced input: CD8+ T cells sorted from blood. This sequence uses TRBV19 and TRBJ2-7; the junction holds 8 bases that match TRBD2. The source of this sequence is a human donor in good health. This receptor carries the CDR3 CASGRGDEQYF. The DNA sequence follows: TGTGCCAGTGGGCGGGGGGACGAGCAGTACTTC.